This record looks at one TCR beta chain sequence and its context. These data come from a study of blood T cell repertoires in COVID-19. The wider study: T cells, B-cell-depleted T cells, or PBMCs supplied cDNA or gDNA.

TCRdb's copy holds only in-frame clones and misses some; the assay was immunoSEQ multiplex PCR. This sample yields tens of thousands of clones, of which 72% are seen a single time; around 24% belongs to the top ten. The CDR3 is 17 amino acids. V lost 5 bases to trimming and J lost 4 bases, with 23 bases between them. Germline lookup yields CDR1 MNHEY and CDR2 SMNVEV (reference sequence). The sequenced sample consisted of peripheral blood. This TCR came from a woman in her sixties or seventies in a cohort sampled during active or convalescent COVID-19. V usage is TRBV27 and J usage is TRBJ1-1; a weak D match, TRBD1 (5 bases). CDR3 DNA sequence: TGTGCCAGCAGTACCCAATATTTCACAGGCACGGGCACTGAAGCTTTCTTT. Its protein product is CASSTQYFTGTGTEAFF.